This T cell receptor beta chain was captured by sequencing in a study of identifying expanded T cells in peripheral blood. The repertoire was sequenced with immunoSEQ multiplex PCR; TCRdb's copy has only in-frame clones and lacks some. This table holds about 54,000 clones, around nine tenths found once. This clone was picked up one time. In germline, CDR1 is SEHNR, CDR2 FQNEAQ (reference sequence). Trimming removed 5 bases from V and 1 base from J; junction bases left unmatched: 2. The CDR3 contains 15 residues. Material for sequencing was blood. The sequence derives from a person between 18 and 75 years old in good health. The genes are TRBV7-9 and TRBJ2-2; 9 bases are a match to TRBD2. This CDR3 reads CASSISGGNTGELFF. The CDR3 region has the DNA TGTGCCAGCAGCATTAGCGGGGGGAACACCGGGGAGCTGTTTTTT.